Sequencing of this TCR beta chain was carried out in a study of cytomegalovirus exposure and HLA in healthy donors listed by TCRdb under 2017. At the level of the whole study: In an earlier analysis of roughly 590 of the donors, 250 to 350 Gb of sequence data and 95 million to 130 million unique TCR beta sequences from approximately 180 million T cells were reported. Around 320 gigabases of sequencing data and around 87 million unique TCR sequences were included in an early release covering 550 to 650 HLA-typed donors. The genetic ancestry cluster associated with self-reported Caucasian donors included roughly 84% of the roughly 400 genotyped donors. The study aimed to test whether signatures of past pathogen exposure could be identified by cataloging public T cell receptors. The study profiled the T cell repertoires of 550 to 700 subjects by immunosequencing and related them to cytomegalovirus serostatus. A separate validation cohort of roughly 120 different subjects was used in addition to the approximately 610-subject first cohort. To predict cytomegalovirus infection status, the study brought together high-throughput TCR immunosequencing, statistical association of individual TCRs with disease status, and machine learning. A later analysis re-analyzed previously published TCR beta repertoires from 666 donors and added high-resolution HLA genotyping to study TCR occurrence patterns. Rather than drawing on any new phenotypic data, the later analysis identified candidate immune exposures from TCR beta sequences and the way those sequences occurred across donors. In an earlier analysis of roughly 540 of the donors, high-throughput TCR beta sequencing was used to judge whether each TCR beta V gene segment behaved as functional or pseudogenic. Donor age, sex, ethnicity and CMV serostatus were compiled alongside the repertoire data. In a later genetic analysis, genome-wide SNP genotypes for about 55% of the roughly 700 donors were used, and that subset was treated as a discovery cohort. All discovery cohort repertoires had been generated on a single sequencing platform. Both class I and class II loci were covered by HLA typing, at four-digit resolution. The number of typed donors differed by locus: 629-630 for A, B, C, DRB1 and DQB1; approximately 530 for DQA1; approximately 600 for DPA1; and 400 to 480 for DPB1. Five DR-DQ haplotypes were treated as single units for association and clustering because of strong linkage in the cohort. Among some 400 genotyped donors of the cohort, an average of approximately 240,000 unique TCR beta nucleotide sequences were sequenced per donor, around 18% of them non-productive. Overall results and qualifications from the work: Correlated functional status among segregating V segments might reflect linkage disequilibrium, but an unknown experimental factor could not be ruled out. An association between a missense DCLRE1C variant and V-gene and J-gene trimming of TCR beta chains was found in a later genetic analysis and replicated in an independent cohort. A later analysis reported that several top co-occurrence clusters appeared linked to parvovirus B19, influenza, CMV and Epstein-Barr virus. When HLA alleles, especially DR and DQ, strongly co-occurred, attributing TCR associations to individual alleles was difficult. Most TCR sequences were observed very rarely across donors, whereas some public TCRs were present in many individuals. The 87-base-pair reads could not distinguish some IMGT-functional V segments, including TRBV6-2 and TRBV6-3, so those segments were excluded. Immune exposure information for the cohort was limited to CMV serostatus. A further reported finding was that TCR beta sequences accurately predicted the HLA-A and HLA-B alleles for most subjects in the first cohort. Specific HLA alleles were associated with 15,000 to 20,000 TCR beta sequences at a false discovery rate of 0.05 in a later analysis. Because HLA typing was unavailable for some donors at each locus, only the typed subset was used in association tests. The sequencing pipeline was judged likely to have produced a cluster of highly shared sequence variants as a technical artifact. The classifier was reported to diagnose cytomegalovirus status with high specificity and sensitivity in both the original and validation cohorts. In a later analysis, most CMV-associated TCR beta chains were found to appear HLA-restricted, with HLA associations seemingly driven largely by CMV exposure. Presence/absence analyses assumed roughly uniform sequencing depth across donors, an assumption that may not hold. According to a later analysis, TCR association rates differed among HLA loci, with DRB1 alleles showing the most associated TCRs and HLA-C alleles showing the fewest. A few of the identified cytomegalovirus-associated TCR beta chains were confirmed in vitro to be specific for cytomegalovirus antigens. Only TCR beta chains were sequenced in this cohort, and the absence of alpha or paired-chain data limited detectable features. In an earlier analysis of some 550 of the donors, most TCR beta V segments were observed in productive rearrangements about 87% or about 30% of the time, broadly matching IMGT annotations. In a later analysis, HLA-associated TCR beta chains were found to be more clonally expanded and to have lower generation probabilities than equally common non-associated chains. A total of 150 or so TCR beta chains were listed by the study as associated with cytomegalovirus. The earlier analysis of about 600 of the donors excluded 15 to 20 rarely observed V segments, including chromosome 9 orphons, because counts were too low. In a later genetic analysis, fewer N-insertions in productive TCRs were reported among donors in an Asian-associated ancestry cluster than the roughly 700-donor mean. According to the authors, the approach could potentially be generalized to other disease states and immunological phenotypes.

The cohort was made up of approximately 670 healthy bone marrow donors. At the time of sampling, all cohort members were nominally healthy, though unrecorded immune exposures were likely present. The donor was CMV seronegative and was included in the group of over 300 seronegative cohort members. A peripheral blood sample was provided by each donor, and peripheral blood mononuclear cells were used for TCR beta sequencing. Genomic DNA extraction from the blood cell samples was performed with the Qiagen DNeasy Blood Extraction Kit. Comments on this clone: Which antigen it targets is not known. Per-base qualities were not stored, and no clone one base away is much larger.

Compared with germline, V lacks 6 bases and J lacks 4 bases; bases without a gene match: 5. Including cysteine and phenylalanine, the CDR3 has 13 amino acids. Only the CDR3 DNA is retained, 39 bases long and in frame from the first base. CDR1 and CDR2, looked up from the germline V gene, are SGHAT and FQNNGV. The library relied on the immunoSEQ multiplex PCR assay. For the multiplex PCR, a mixture combining 60 forward primers for TCR Vbeta segments and 13 reverse primers for TCR Jbeta segments was used. The CDR3 region of rearranged TCR beta genes was amplified from genomic DNA by a multiplex PCR assay. The amplified TCR beta libraries were sequenced on the Illumina HiSeq System as 87-base-pair reads. Per the source publication's procedure: In a later analysis, tens of millions of unique TCR beta chains were counted across the roughly 610 repertoires, and around 10 million of these chains were shared by at least two donors. To remove PCR and sequencing errors, raw reads were error-corrected and collapsed into unique sequences using a nearest-neighbor algorithm that merged closely related sequences. Alignment of CDR3 sequences to IMGT reference sequences was used to assign V, D and J gene segments. For a sequence to be retained, a match of at least six nucleotides was required to both a V gene segment and a J gene segment. A rearrangement counted as productive if the CDR3 had no stop codons and remained in frame with V and J, and every other rearrangement counted as non-productive. Following IMGT convention, CDR3 was defined as the stretch from the second conserved V-encoded cysteine to the conserved J-encoded phenylalanine. The earlier analysis of 587 of the donors excluded sequences that lacked an unambiguous match to a single V gene segment. In an earlier analysis of approximately 550 of the donors, V segments were called functional above 56.7% productive rearrangements and were called segregating when the between-donor standard deviation exceeded 5%. A statistical classification framework was built to diagnose cytomegalovirus status from the catalog of TCR beta chain sequences. In a later analysis, TCR nucleotide sequences were compared against IMGT/GENE-DB human TR gene sequences so that V and J genes could be assigned. The TCRdist pipeline was used in a later analysis to assign CDR3 sequences and most-parsimonious VDJ recombination scenarios. In a later analysis, each TCR beta chain was defined by its CDR3 amino acid sequence together with its V-gene family, and reads without a unique V-gene family were excluded. A later analysis removed nearly 600 highly shared, low-generation-probability nucleotide sequences to deal with suspected cross-contamination and a sequencing artifact. In a later analysis, a clonal expansion index was calculated for each public chain from normalized within-repertoire ranks of inferred template counts. Generation probabilities in a later analysis came from a VDJ recombination model fitted to out-of-frame rearrangements, and those results were checked against IGoR. In a later analysis, hypergeometric tests were used to score TCR-TCR, TCR-HLA and TCR-CMV co-occurrence, with a repertoire-size bias correction applied to TCR pairs. A later analysis estimated false discovery rates by permuting HLA or CMV assignments 20 times. In a later analysis, co-occurring TCRs were grouped with DBSCAN, and TCRdist sequence similarity was added when clustering was performed within HLA-allele-positive subsets. For co-occurrence clustering, repertoires with fewer than 30,000 or more than 120,000 public chains were excluded, along with five repertoires with anomalous nucleotide sharing. Entries here come from immuneACCESS through TCRdb and include only in-frame sequences with V and J called. Some clones fail to appear in such tables; in the studies checked, an unresolved V gene covers under half of the shortfall, and the cause of the remainder is unknown. V, J and clone size are taken as reported in that table, and D and trimming were inferred from the DNA itself. This sample has about 160,000 clones in its table, and around two thirds of those were observed once. Jointly, the top ten make up 1.5% to 2% of the sample.

This TCR was recovered from a woman aged 18-35 years in good health and CMV-seronegative. The sequencing sample was made of PBMCs. This chain joins TRBV11-2 to TRBJ2-7; 8 central nucleotides agree with TRBD1. The CDR3 is CASSMDRAYEQYF. The nucleotide sequence is TGTGCCAGCAGTATGGACAGGGCTTACGAGCAGTACTTC.